This TCR beta chain was retrieved from a study of PD-1 blockade in classical Hodgkin lymphoma. Whole-study findings and limits: Nothing has yet pinned down what causes the repertoire differences, possibly disease activity or prior therapy. TCR diversity at baseline was reported to be reduced in newly diagnosed patients relative to healthy donors.

In the case of this clone: Its antigen is not identified.

Time point specified: newly diagnosed, previously untreated cHL patient sample. Researchers used newly diagnosed, untreated classical Hodgkin lymphoma PBMCs for comparison. TCRdb's table, derived via immunoSEQ multiplex PCR, lists solely in-frame clones and lacks some. The data hold about 25,000 clones, with nearly 95% observed a single time. Germline-derived CDR1 and CDR2 are MNHEY and SMNVEV (reference sequence). The CDR3 extends over 13 amino acids. V shed 4 bases, J shed 8 bases, and the junction held 6 bases outside the gene matches. The sequence derives from a human donor with classical Hodgkin lymphoma. This chain uses TRBV27 with TRBJ1-2, with 8 bases matching TRBD1. The source material was peripheral blood mononuclear cells (PBMCs). CDR3: CASSSRQGQGYTF. CDR3 coding DNA: TGTGCCAGCAGTTCTCGACAGGGGCAGGGCTACACCTTC.